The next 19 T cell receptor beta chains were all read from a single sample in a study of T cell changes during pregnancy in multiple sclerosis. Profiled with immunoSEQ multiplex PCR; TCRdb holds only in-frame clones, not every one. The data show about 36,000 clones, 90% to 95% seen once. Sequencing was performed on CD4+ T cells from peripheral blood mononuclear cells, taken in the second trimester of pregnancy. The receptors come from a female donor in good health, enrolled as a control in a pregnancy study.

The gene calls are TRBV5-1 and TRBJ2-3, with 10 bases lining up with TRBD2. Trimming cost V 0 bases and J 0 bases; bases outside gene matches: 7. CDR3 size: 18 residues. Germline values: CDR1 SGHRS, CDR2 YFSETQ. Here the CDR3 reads CASSLGTSGPPSTDTQYF. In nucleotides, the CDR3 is TGCGCCAGCAGCTTGGGGACTAGCGGACCACCCAGCACAGATACGCAGTATTTT.

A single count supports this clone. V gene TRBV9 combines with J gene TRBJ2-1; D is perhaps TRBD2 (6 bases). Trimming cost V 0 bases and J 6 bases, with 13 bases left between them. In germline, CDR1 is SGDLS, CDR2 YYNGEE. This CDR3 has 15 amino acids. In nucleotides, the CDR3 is TGTGCCAGCAGCGTAGGACGGCTAGCGCGCAATGAGCAGTTCTTC. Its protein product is CASSVGRLARNEQFF.

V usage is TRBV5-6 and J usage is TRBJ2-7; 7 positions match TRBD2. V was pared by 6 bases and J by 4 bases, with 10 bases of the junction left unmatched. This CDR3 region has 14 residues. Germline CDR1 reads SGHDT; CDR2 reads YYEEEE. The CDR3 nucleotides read TGTGCCAGCACCGAGGGAGGGGATTTTTACGAGCAGTACTTC. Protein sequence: CASTEGGDFYEQYF. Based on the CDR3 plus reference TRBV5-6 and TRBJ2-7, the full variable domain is DAGVTQSPTHLIKTRGQQVTLRCSPKSGHDTVSWYQQALGQGPQFIFQYYEEEERQRGNFPDRFSGHQFPNYSSELNVNALLLGDSALYLCASTEGGDFYEQYFGPGTRLTVT.

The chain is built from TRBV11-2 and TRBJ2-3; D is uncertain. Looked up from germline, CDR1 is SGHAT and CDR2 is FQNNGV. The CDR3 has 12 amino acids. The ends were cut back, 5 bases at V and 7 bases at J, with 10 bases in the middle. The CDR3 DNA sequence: TGTGCCAGCAGCCCATCCCAGAATACGCAGTATTTT. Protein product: CASSPSQNTQYF.

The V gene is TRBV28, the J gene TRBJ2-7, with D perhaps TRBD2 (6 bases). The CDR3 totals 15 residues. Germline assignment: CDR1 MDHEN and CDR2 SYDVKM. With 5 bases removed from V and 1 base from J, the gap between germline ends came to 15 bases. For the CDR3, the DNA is TGTGCCAGCAGTCCCGGGATCGGGGGATCCTACGAGCAGTACTTC. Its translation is CASSPGIGGSYEQYF.

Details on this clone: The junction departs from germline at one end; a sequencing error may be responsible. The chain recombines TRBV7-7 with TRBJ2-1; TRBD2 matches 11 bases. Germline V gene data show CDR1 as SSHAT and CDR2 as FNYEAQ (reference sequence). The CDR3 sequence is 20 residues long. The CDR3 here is CASSWARVVAGGKSYNEQFF. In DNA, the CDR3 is TGTGCTAGCAGCTGGGCGAGGGTGGTAGCGGGGGGGAAGTCCTACAATGAGCAGTTCTTC.

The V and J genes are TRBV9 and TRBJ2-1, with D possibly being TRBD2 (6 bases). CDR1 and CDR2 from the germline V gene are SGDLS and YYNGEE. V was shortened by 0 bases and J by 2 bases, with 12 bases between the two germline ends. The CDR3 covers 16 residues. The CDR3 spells CASSVGPGLAYNEQFF. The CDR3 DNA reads TGTGCCAGCAGCGTAGGCCCGGGACTCGCCTACAATGAGCAGTTCTTC.

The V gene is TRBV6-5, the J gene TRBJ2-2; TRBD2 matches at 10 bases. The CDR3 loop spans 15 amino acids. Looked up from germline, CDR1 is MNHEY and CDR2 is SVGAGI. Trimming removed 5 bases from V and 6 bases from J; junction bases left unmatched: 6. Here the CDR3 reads CASSPLAGAAGELFF. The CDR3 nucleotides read TGTGCCAGCAGTCCCCTAGCGGGGGCTGCCGGGGAGCTGTTTTTT.

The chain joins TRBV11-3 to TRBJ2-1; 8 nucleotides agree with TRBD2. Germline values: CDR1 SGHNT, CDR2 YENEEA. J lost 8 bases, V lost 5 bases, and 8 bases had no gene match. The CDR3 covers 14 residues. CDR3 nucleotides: TGTGCCAGCAGCCCAAAAGCGGGAGCGTATGAGCAGTTCTTC. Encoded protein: CASSPKAGAYEQFF.

CDR3 residues: CASRGKANEKLFF. The CDR3 nucleotides are TGTGCCTCCCGGGGGAAGGCTAATGAAAAACTGTTTTTT. The genes are TRBV30 and TRBJ1-4; D might be TRBD1 (5 bases). Trimming left V 7 bases short and J 3 bases short, with 12 bases between. Germline loops: CDR1 GTSNPN, CDR2 SVGIG (reference sequence). This CDR3 contains 13 residues.

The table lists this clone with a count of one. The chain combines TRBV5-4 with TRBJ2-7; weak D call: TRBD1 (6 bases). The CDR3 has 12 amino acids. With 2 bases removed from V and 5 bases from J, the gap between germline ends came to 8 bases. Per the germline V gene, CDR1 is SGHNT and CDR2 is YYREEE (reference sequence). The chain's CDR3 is CASSFTGNEQYF. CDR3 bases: TGTGCCAGCAGCTTTACAGGGAACGAGCAGTACTTC.

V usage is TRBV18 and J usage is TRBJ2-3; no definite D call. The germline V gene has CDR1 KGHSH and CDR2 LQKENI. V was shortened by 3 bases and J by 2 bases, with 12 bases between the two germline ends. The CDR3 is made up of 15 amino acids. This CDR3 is CASSPAGGNTDTQYF. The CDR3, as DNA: TGTGCCAGCTCACCGGCCGGCGGTAACACAGATACGCAGTATTTT.

The CDR3 nucleotides read TGTGCCAGCAGTGAATTGGGGCTAGCGGGAGGCAATGAGCAGTTCTTC. Protein: CASSELGLAGGNEQFF. The J gene is TRBJ2-1, the V gene TRBV2; 11 positions agree with TRBD2. The CDR3 length is 16 residues. V lost 2 bases to trimming and J lost 6 bases; unmatched junction nucleotides: 6. CDR1 is SNHLY and CDR2 is FYNNEI in the germline V gene.

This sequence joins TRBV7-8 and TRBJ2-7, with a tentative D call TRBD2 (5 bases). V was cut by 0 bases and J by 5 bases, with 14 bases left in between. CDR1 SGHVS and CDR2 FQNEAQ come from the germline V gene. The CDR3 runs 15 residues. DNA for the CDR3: TGTGCCAGCAGCTTAGCGAGGGTACTGCCCCACGAGCAGTACTTC. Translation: CASSLARVLPHEQYF.

The CDR3 loop is CASTTMGGALNGYTF. CDR3 coding DNA: TGTGCCAGCACCACAATGGGGGGGGCGCTGAATGGCTACACCTTC. The chain couples TRBV2 to TRBJ1-2; D might be TRBD1 (6 bases). This CDR3 spans 15 amino acids. The germline gives CDR1 SNHLY, CDR2 FYNNEI. Trimming pared 7 bases from V and 6 bases from J, leaving 21 bases between.

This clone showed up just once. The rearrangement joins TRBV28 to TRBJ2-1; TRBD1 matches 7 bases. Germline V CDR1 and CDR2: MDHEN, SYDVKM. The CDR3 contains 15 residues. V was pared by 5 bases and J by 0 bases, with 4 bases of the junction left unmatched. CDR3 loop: CASSMTGSSYNEQFF. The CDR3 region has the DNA TGTGCCAGCAGTATGACAGGGAGCTCCTACAATGAGCAGTTCTTC. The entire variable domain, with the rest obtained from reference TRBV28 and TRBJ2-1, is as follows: DVKVTQSSRYLVKRTGEKVFLECVQDMDHENMFWYRQDPGLGLRLIYFSYDVKMKEKGDIPEGYSVSREKKERFSLILESASTNQTSMYLCASSMTGSSYNEQFFGPGTRLTVL.

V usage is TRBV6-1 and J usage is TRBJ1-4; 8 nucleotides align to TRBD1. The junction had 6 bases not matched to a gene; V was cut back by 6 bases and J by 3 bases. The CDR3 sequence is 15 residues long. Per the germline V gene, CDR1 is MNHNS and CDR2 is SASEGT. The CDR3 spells CASSQGQGSNEKLFF. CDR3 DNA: TGTGCCAGCAGCCAAGGACAGGGCTCTAATGAAAAACTGTTTTTT.

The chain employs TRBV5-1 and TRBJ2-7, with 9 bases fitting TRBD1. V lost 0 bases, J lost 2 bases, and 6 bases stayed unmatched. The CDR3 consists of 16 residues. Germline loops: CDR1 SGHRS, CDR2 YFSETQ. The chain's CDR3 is CASSLGGQGGTYEQYF. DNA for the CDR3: TGCGCCAGCAGCTTGGGGGGACAGGGTGGGACCTACGAGCAGTACTTC. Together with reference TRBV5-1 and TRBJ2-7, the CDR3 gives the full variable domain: KAGVTQTPRYLIKTRGQQVTLSCSPISGHRSVSWYQQTPGQGLQFLFEYFSETQRNKGNFPGRFSGRQFSNSRSEMNVSTLELGDSALYLCASSLGGQGGTYEQYFGPGTRLTVT.

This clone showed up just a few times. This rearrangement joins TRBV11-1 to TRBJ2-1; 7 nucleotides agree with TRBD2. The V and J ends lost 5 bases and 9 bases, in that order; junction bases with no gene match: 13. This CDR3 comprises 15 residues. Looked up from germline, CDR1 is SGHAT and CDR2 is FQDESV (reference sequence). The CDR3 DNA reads TGTGCCAGCAGCCCTCGACTAGCTCCACAGGTTGAGCAGTTCTTC. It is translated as CASSPRLAPQVEQFF. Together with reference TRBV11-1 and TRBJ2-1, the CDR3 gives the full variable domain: EAEVAQSPRYKITEKSQAVAFWCDPISGHATLYWYRQILGQGPELLVQFQDESVVDDSQLPKDRFSAERLKGVDSTLKIQPAELGDSAMYLCASSPRLAPQVEQFFGPGTRLTVL.